These 26 T cell receptor beta chains were all obtained from the same sample, sequenced in a study of blood T cells in healthy people across ages. Through a sample-barcoded 5' primer and a J-beta primer mix, a second PCR was run for about 6 to 12 cycles. TCRdb recomputed calls from the 5' RACE reads with MiXCR, one row per CDR3 protein. The sample includes about 1.4 million distinct CDR3 sequences, roughly 59% of them seen just once. Sequenced material: blood. The receptors were sampled from a man between 18 and 35 years old in good health.

The chain employs TRBV4-3 and TRBJ2-5; 11 bases line up with TRBD1. CDR3 size: 17 residues. Germline V CDR1 and CDR2: LGHNA, YSLEER. Trimming cost V 0 bases and J 5 bases; bases outside gene matches: 8. CDR3 nucleotides: TGCGCCAGCAGCCAAGACTGGACAGGGGGCTTCTACGAGACCCAGTACTTC. This gives the protein CASSQDWTGGFYETQYF.

This clonotype was seen more than once but under ten times. V usage is TRBV7-6 and J usage is TRBJ2-1; 11 positions match TRBD2. This CDR3 spans 16 amino acids. The V gene end was trimmed by 3 bases and the J gene end by 9 bases; junction bases not matched to a gene: 10. Germline CDR1 reads SGHVS; CDR2 reads FNYEAQ. CDR3 nucleotides: TGTGCCAGCAGCTTGTACACTAGCGGGAGTATCTCTGAGCAGTTCTTC. Protein: CASSLYTSGSISEQFF.

The chain joins TRBV27 to TRBJ1-1; no firm D call. The germline V gene has CDR1 MNHEY and CDR2 SMNVEV (reference sequence). Trimming stripped 8 bases from V and 3 bases from J, with 16 bases between. This CDR3 has 14 residues. The CDR3 is CASGWAEGHTEAFF. CDR3 nucleotide sequence: TGTGCCAGCGGATGGGCTGAAGGGCACACTGAAGCTTTCTTT.

The chain combines TRBV11-2 with TRBJ1-2; 7 nucleotides line up with TRBD1. CDR1 and CDR2 from the germline V gene are SGHAT and FQNNGV. V shed 5 bases and J 8 bases; nucleotides not matched to a gene: 11. The CDR3 sequence is 14 residues long. This CDR3 reads CASSPKRTGGGYTF. The CDR3 region has the DNA TGTGCCAGCAGCCCAAAACGGACAGGTGGCGGCTACACCTTC.

This clonotype was seen just once. The CDR3 is CASSIPGQGVYEQYF. The CDR3 DNA reads as TGTGCCAGCAGTATTCCGGGACAGGGCGTATACGAGCAGTACTTC. This chain joins TRBV27 and TRBJ2-7; 9 nucleotides match TRBD1. J lost 4 bases, V lost 5 bases, and 9 bases had no gene match. Per germline, CDR1 MNHEY and CDR2 SMNVEV (reference sequence). This CDR3 region has 15 residues.

This rearrangement joins TRBV4-1 to TRBJ2-2; D uncertain. Trimming stripped 1 base from V and 5 bases from J, with 11 bases between. The V gene's germline CDR1 is MGHRA and CDR2 YSYEKL. This CDR3 is 15 amino acids long. CDR3 sequence (DNA): TGCGCCAGCAGCCAAGGACAAAGTAGGACCGGGGAGCTGTTTTTT. Translated, it gives CASSQGQSRTGELFF.

Notes on this clonotype: The junction departs from the called germline gene at one end, perhaps through a read error. The chain recombines TRBV4-3 with TRBJ1-5, with a weak D call TRBD1 (5 bases). Germline CDR1 reads LGHNA; CDR2 reads YSLEER. This CDR3 has 14 residues. CDR3 loop: CASGQGAANQPQHF. Written as DNA, the CDR3 is TGCGCCAGCGGCCAAGGGGCAGCTAATCAGCCCCAGCATTTT.

The chain has TRBV5-1 and TRBJ2-7, with 8 bases matching TRBD1. Germline CDR1 is SGHRS and CDR2 is YFSETQ. Trimming at V came to 4 bases and at J to 6 bases, leaving 9 bases not matched to a gene. The length of the CDR3 is 14 residues. The CDR3 here is CASSPPADRGEQYF. The CDR3 bases are TGCGCCAGCAGCCCGCCAGCCGACAGGGGCGAGCAGTACTTC.

The chain is built from TRBV6-2 or TRBV6-3 and TRBJ2-7, with D possibly called TRBD1 or TRBD2 (5 bases each). There are 12 residues in the CDR3. From germline, CDR1 is MNHEY and CDR2 SVGEGT. V was clipped by 7 bases and J by 6 bases, with 13 bases between them. The CDR3 sequence: CASTISGSEQYF. CDR3 sequence (DNA): TGTGCCAGCACAATCTCAGGGAGCGAGCAGTACTTC.

V is TRBV7-9 and J is TRBJ2-7, with D possibly matching TRBD1 (6 bases). The V gene lost 4 bases and the J gene lost 3 bases, with 22 bases spanning the gap. Germline values: CDR1 SEHNR, CDR2 FQNEAQ (reference sequence). This CDR3 spans 17 amino acids. DNA for the CDR3: TGTGCCAGCAGCTCAGCGCACGGGACACTAAACCACTACGAGCAGTACTTC. It translates to CASSSAHGTLNHYEQYF.

This clonotype was observed a few times. The J gene is TRBJ2-5, the V gene TRBV4-3; a weak D match, TRBD2 (6 bases). V was pared by 3 bases and J by 5 bases, with 13 bases between. There are 14 residues in the CDR3. CDR1 is LGHNA and CDR2 is YSLEER in the germline V gene. CDR3 region: CASSQTRIRETQYF. The CDR3, as DNA: TGCGCCAGCAGCCAGACTAGGATTAGGGAGACCCAGTACTTC.

The rearrangement joins TRBV6-6 to TRBJ2-4, with TRBD1 matching over 7 bases. Matching the DNA end better, TRBJ2-7 makes the J call doubtful. The CDR3 runs to 15 residues. In germline, CDR1 is MNHNY, CDR2 SVGAGI (reference sequence). CDR3 residues: CASSYETGTPYEQYF. DNA of the CDR3: TGTGCCAGCAGTTACGAGACAGGGACCCCCTACGAGCAGTACTTC.

A few counts support this clonotype. The rearrangement joins TRBV9 to TRBJ2-1, with D hard to call. CDR3 length equals 13 residues. V shed 3 bases and J shed 10 bases, with 14 bases lying between them. Germline lookup yields CDR1 SGDLS and CDR2 YYNGEE. CDR3 protein: CASSARMADEQFF. As DNA, the CDR3 is TGTGCCAGCAGCGCAAGGATGGCGGACGAGCAGTTCTTC.

The V gene is TRBV7-2, the J gene TRBJ2-5, with 7 positions matching TRBD1. V dropped 6 bases and J dropped 5; count of bases not matched to a gene: 9. The CDR3 has 14 residues. Germline V lookup: CDR1 SGHTA, CDR2 FQGNSA. The CDR3 nucleotides read TGTGCCAGCAGGCAAGGACAGGCCGGGGAGACCCAGTACTTC. It specifies CASRQGQAGETQYF.

The rearrangement uses TRBV4-1 and TRBJ2-1; D is perhaps TRBD1 (6 bases). In germline, CDR1 is MGHRA, CDR2 YSYEKL. The CDR3 covers 19 residues. V lost 1 base to trimming and J lost 6 bases, with 25 bases between them. The CDR3 spells CASSQVLSHRVKTCNEQFF. The CDR3, as DNA: TGCGCCAGCAGCCAAGTTCTGAGCCACAGGGTGAAAACCTGCAATGAGCAGTTCTTC.

The J gene is TRBJ2-1, the V gene TRBV20-1, with 9 bases lining up with TRBD2. CDR1 is DFQATT and CDR2 is SNEGSKA in the germline V gene (reference sequence). This CDR3 contains 15 residues. The ends lost 6 bases at V and 9 bases at J; junction bases unmatched: 15. The CDR3 protein is CSAPPKSGGHGEQFF. CDR3 coding DNA: TGCAGTGCCCCACCAAAGAGCGGGGGGCACGGTGAGCAGTTCTTC.

The rearrangement joins TRBV4-1 to TRBJ2-1; D possibly corresponds to TRBD1 (6 bases). Germline V gene sequence: CDR1 MGHRA, CDR2 YSYEKL. The CDR3 has 14 amino acids. Trimming removed 2 bases at V and 3 bases at J, with 8 bases between. The CDR3: CASSQSQGYNEQFF. The CDR3 DNA is TGCGCCAGCAGCCAATCACAGGGCTACAATGAGCAGTTCTTC.

This chain uses TRBV11-2 with TRBJ1-1, with 10 bases lining up with TRBD1. Unmatched junction bases numbered 7, after V lost 3 bases and J lost 0 bases. Germline assignment: CDR1 SGHAT and CDR2 FQNNGV. The CDR3 is 17 amino acids. The CDR3 bases are TGTGCCAGCAGCTTCGTGGACAGGGGGACTTTGAACACTGAAGCTTTCTTT. It specifies CASSFVDRGTLNTEAFF.

The rearrangement links TRBV5-5 to TRBJ1-2; possibly TRBD1 for D (5 bases). This CDR3 is built from 13 residues. The V end lost 4 bases, the J end lost 7 bases, and 14 bases lay between the germline ends. From germline, CDR1 is SGHKS and CDR2 YYEKEE (reference sequence). This chain's CDR3 is CASSLGTISGYTF. For the CDR3, the DNA is TGTGCCAGCAGCCTGGGGACTATCTCTGGCTACACCTTC.

This clonotype was seen a handful of times. The chain recombines TRBV6-6 with TRBJ2-5, with unresolved D. Germline assignment: CDR1 MNHNY and CDR2 SVGAGI (reference sequence). The CDR3 length is 13 residues. V lost 8 bases, J lost 4 bases, and 14 bases lay in between. For the CDR3, the DNA is TGTGCCAGCTGGTTGCAGATCGGAGAGACCCAGTACTTC. Encoded protein: CASWLQIGETQYF.

V usage is TRBV20-1 and J usage is TRBJ1-4; D ambiguous. The V end lost 3 bases, the J end lost 6 bases, and 8 bases lay between the germline ends. This CDR3 is built from 12 residues. The germline gives CDR1 DFQATT, CDR2 SNEGSKA (reference sequence). CDR3 in amino acids: CSAREGDEKLFF. In DNA, the CDR3 is TGCAGTGCTAGGGAAGGAGATGAAAAACTGTTTTTT.

V gene TRBV11-1 combines with J gene TRBJ2-7; 8 nucleotides align to TRBD2. From germline, CDR1 is SGHAT and CDR2 FQDESV (reference sequence). V trimming: 4 bases; J trimming: 5 bases; junction bases outside the gene matches: 7. CDR3 length: 14 amino acids. The CDR3 is CASSSLAGTHEQYF. CDR3 sequence (DNA): TGTGCCAGCAGCTCCTTAGCGGGAACCCACGAGCAGTACTTC.

In its sample, this clonotype was seen a few times. The CDR3 here is CASCAPGTGGEKLFF. CDR3 nucleotide sequence: TGTGCCAGCTGTGCCCCCGGGACAGGGGGCGAAAAACTGTTTTTT. The genes are TRBV6-6 and TRBJ1-4, with 12 bases identical to TRBD1. Germline lookup yields CDR1 MNHNY and CDR2 SVGAGI (reference sequence). This CDR3 has 15 residues. Trimming took 8 bases from V and 8 from J; bases not matched to a gene: 9.

The rearrangement joins TRBV3-1 to TRBJ1-1, with D unresolved. The CDR3 covers 17 residues. Germline V gives CDR1 LGHDT, CDR2 YNNKEL (reference sequence). Deletions cut 1 base from V and 1 base from J, with 16 bases between. The CDR3 sequence is CASSQGWLGSANTEAFF. In nucleotides, the CDR3 is TGTGCCAGCAGCCAAGGTTGGTTGGGGAGTGCGAACACTGAAGCTTTCTTT.

This clonotype was recorded a few times. This sequence joins TRBV7-9 and TRBJ2-6; D gene uncertain. CDR3 size: 16 residues. The germline V gene has CDR1 SEHNR and CDR2 FQNEAQ (reference sequence). V was trimmed by 5 bases and J by 0 bases, leaving 11 bases between them. As DNA, the CDR3 is TGTGCCAGCAGCATCGGGCCAAGCTCTGGGGCCAACGTCCTGACTTTC. Amino acid sequence: CASSIGPSSGANVLTF.

V is TRBV7-2 and J is TRBJ2-7; D is undetermined. Between the trimmed V and J ends, which lost 1 base and 2 bases, there was a span of 12 bases. This CDR3 has 15 amino acids. From germline, CDR1 is SGHTA and CDR2 FQGNSA. The CDR3 sequence is CASSLEGTTPYEQYF. The CDR3 region has the DNA TGTGCCAGCAGCTTAGAGGGAACGACTCCCTACGAGCAGTACTTC.